The 15 T cell receptor beta chains below come from one sample, sequenced in a study of T cell responses to AZD1222 COVID-19 vaccine. Profiling relied on immunoSEQ multiplex PCR, and the TCRdb table lists in-frame clones only, not all of them. The sample consists of roughly 150,000 clones, more than 85% of them appearing once. The material was peripheral blood, obtained on day 0 of AZD1222 vaccination. These TCRs come from an adult in good health.

The sample holds a few counts of this clone. The chain has TRBV28 and TRBJ1-2; D is unresolved. This CDR3 has 13 residues. CDR1 MDHEN and CDR2 SYDVKM come from the germline V gene. Deletions cut 3 bases from V and 7 bases from J, with 12 bases between. The CDR3 spells CASSFGGIPGYTF. The CDR3 nucleotides read TGTGCCAGCAGTTTTGGAGGGATTCCTGGCTACACCTTC.

The V gene is TRBV3-1 (or the pseudogene TRBV3-2), the J gene TRBJ1-1, with TRBD1 matching 9 bases. The CDR3 totals 14 residues. Germline V gene lookup returns CDR1 LGHDT and CDR2 YNNKEL (reference sequence). V gave up 3 bases and J gave up 11 bases; unmatched junction bases: 10. CDR3 nucleotides: TGTGCCAGCAGCCACCTAGGCACAGGGGGCTTTGCTTTCTTT. Protein product: CASSHLGTGGFAFF.

J is TRBJ1-2 and V is TRBV28; 8 bases are shared with TRBD1. This CDR3 is 11 amino acids long. V was pared by 10 bases and J by 9 bases, with 7 bases of the junction left unmatched. Germline-derived CDR1 and CDR2 are MDHEN and SYDVKM. The CDR3 bases are TGTGCCATCCAGGGGGCGACGAGCTACACCTTC. This encodes CAIQGATSYTF.

To note about this clone: Different DNA sequences within this sample yield the same CDR3. The chain is built from TRBV24-1 and TRBJ2-7; D not resolved. This CDR3 has 14 amino acids. Germline V CDR1 and CDR2: KGHDR, SFDVKD. Trimming removed 1 base from V and 0 bases from J, with 6 bases in between. CDR3 residues: CATSDFPDSYEQYF. The DNA of the CDR3 is TGTGCCACCAGTGATTTTCCGGACTCCTACGAGCAGTACTTC.

The V call is TRBV5-6, the J call TRBJ1-6; perhaps TRBD1 as D (5 bases). CDR1 is SGHDT, CDR2 YYEEEE, per germline. V gave up 3 bases and J gave up 14 bases, with 18 bases separating them. This CDR3 spans 14 amino acids. CDR3 region: CASSSGPLAFTLHF. CDR3 sequence (DNA): TGTGCCAGCAGCTCGGGACCCTTGGCATTCACCCTCCACTTT.

This chain joins TRBV11-3 and TRBJ2-3; D might be TRBD1 (6 bases). The CDR3 spans 15 residues. The V gene's germline CDR1 is SGHNT and CDR2 YENEEA. Trimming cost V 5 bases and J 4 bases, with 16 bases left between them. CDR3 sequence reads: CASSADSLGPDTQYF. Here the CDR3 DNA reads TGTGCCAGCAGCGCGGACAGCCTAGGGCCAGATACGCAGTATTTT.

This clone was detected a few times. This specimen includes other DNA sequences encoding the same CDR3. J is TRBJ2-5 and V is TRBV2; TRBD2 is a possible D gene (6 bases). The length of the CDR3 is 12 residues. The germline gives CDR1 SNHLY, CDR2 FYNNEI. V lost 2 bases and J lost 5, with 6 bases in between. CDR3 region: CASSELAETQYF. CDR3 DNA sequence: TGTGCCAGCAGTGAACTAGCGGAGACCCAGTACTTC.

The rearrangement uses TRBV3-1 (or the pseudogene TRBV3-2) and TRBJ2-5; D call uncertain. The germline V gene encodes CDR1 LGHDT and CDR2 YNNKEL (reference sequence). Trimming took off 4 bases at V and 1 base at J, with 13 bases between the two ends. The CDR3 has 15 amino acids. DNA for the CDR3: TGTGCCAGCAGCCCAAGTTACGGTTCCCAAGAGACCCAGTACTTC. Amino acid sequence: CASSPSYGSQETQYF.

The chain links TRBV29-1 to TRBJ2-1, with unresolved D. CDR1 is SQVTM, CDR2 ANQGSEA, per germline. With 2 bases removed from V and 6 bases from J, the gap between germline ends came to 14 bases. The CDR3 totals 14 residues. The CDR3 DNA follows: TGCAGCGTTGAACCCCCAGCTAGACTCAATGAGCAGTTCTTC. Protein: CSVEPPARLNEQFF.

The DNA for the CDR3 is TGTGCCAGCAGCCACGAAGGGGGGGGCAATCAGCCCCAGCATTTT. It yields the protein CASSHEGGGNQPQHF. The rearrangement uses TRBV27 and TRBJ1-5, with TRBD1 as a possible D gene (6 bases). Between the trimmed V and J ends, which lost 6 bases and 2 bases, there was a span of 14 bases. The CDR3 has 15 residues. Germline assignment: CDR1 MNHEY and CDR2 SMNVEV (reference sequence).

The gene calls are TRBV7-3 and TRBJ2-1; D tentatively fits TRBD1 or TRBD2 (5 bases each). V was trimmed by 3 bases and J by 2 bases, leaving 8 bases between them. Germline CDR1 and CDR2: SGHTA and FQGTGA. The CDR3 covers 14 residues. DNA of the CDR3: TGTGCCAGCAGCTTTGGGACCGCCTACAATGAGCAGTTCTTC. This gives the protein CASSFGTAYNEQFF.

The rearrangement links TRBV2 to TRBJ2-2; 9 bases line up with TRBD2. V was pared by 0 bases and J by 3 bases, with 5 bases of the junction left unmatched. The CDR3 runs 17 residues. Germline assignment: CDR1 SNHLY and CDR2 FYNNEI. The CDR3 sequence is CASSEARSGRYTGELFF. The CDR3 region has the DNA TGTGCCAGCAGTGAAGCACGTAGCGGGAGATACACCGGGGAGCTGTTTTTT. Looking up the rest from reference TRBV2 and TRBJ2-2 gives the full variable domain: EPEVTQTPSHQVTQMGQEVILRCVPISNHLYFYWYRQILGQKVEFLVSFYNNEISEKSEIFDDQFSVERPDGSNFTLKIRSTKLEDSAMYFCASSEARSGRYTGELFFGEGSRLTVL.

The chain links TRBV9 to TRBJ2-4; 9 bases map to TRBD1. V lost 2 bases, J lost 10 bases, and 7 bases stayed unmatched. Germline V gene data show CDR1 as SGDLS and CDR2 as YYNGEE. This CDR3 has 14 residues. CDR3 nucleotides: TGTGCCAGCAGCGTTTTCGGGACAGGGCCTATTCAGTACTTC. Amino acid sequence: CASSVFGTGPIQYF.

This chain joins TRBV20-1 and TRBJ2-2; 10 nucleotides line up with TRBD1. Germline lookup yields CDR1 DFQATT and CDR2 SNEGSKA (reference sequence). J lost 6 bases, V lost 4 bases, and 5 bases had no gene match. The CDR3 runs 14 residues. The CDR3 nucleotides read TGCAGTGCTACTGACAGGGGGCGGTCCGGGGAGCTGTTTTTT. Translated: CSATDRGRSGELFF.

The sample holds a few counts of this clone. This sequence joins TRBV27 and TRBJ2-3; D is uncertain. V was cut by 2 bases and J by 4 bases, with 10 bases left in between. The CDR3 is made up of 14 amino acids. Germline V gene lookup returns CDR1 MNHEY and CDR2 SMNVEV (reference sequence). The CDR3 DNA follows: TGTGCCAGCAGTTTAAGTGGCTTCGCAGATACGCAGTATTTT. Its protein is CASSLSGFADTQYF.